This T cell receptor beta chain is from a study of T-cell memory formation after mild COVID-19. Study-wide context: Most TCR clusters belonged to a single donor. Study conclusions and caveats: Those CD4+ clones that contracted were mainly in CM and EM (CD8+ ones in EMRA). What remained unconfirmed was the SARS-CoV-2 specificity of second-wave clones peaking on day 37.

TCRalpha and TCRbeta libraries used 5'RACE with constant-segment primers and UMIs. TCRdb recomputed calls from the 5' RACE reads with MiXCR, one row per CDR3 protein. In the table there are roughly 50,000 distinct CDR3 sequences, over 7.5% of which are singletons. Germline CDR1 is SGDLS and CDR2 is YYNGEE. The CDR3 covers 14 residues. Deletions cut 3 bases from V and 4 bases from J, with 12 bases between. This clonotype was observed a handful of times. Its specificity is unknown. The sequence was collected from a man aged 18 to 29 who had mild COVID-19 (a few samples of this study predate the infection). Cell type and time point are not known. The V gene is TRBV9, the J gene TRBJ2-3; TRBD1 might be the D (6 bases). Sequencing was performed on PBMCs or a T cell subset sorted from them (not recorded which). Written as DNA, the CDR3 is TGTGCCAGCAGCGCCTACAGGGCATCAGATACGCAGTATTTT. It encodes CASSAYRASDTQYF.